The T cell receptor (beta chain) under discussion was sequenced for a study of PD-L1 blockade in urothelial cancer. On the study more broadly: Patients took up atezolizumab at some point between 2014 and 2015 at 1,200 mg intravenously every 3 weeks. About 85% of the 29 patients were men with bladder-origin urothelial cancer. T cells were recovered from blood samples at a median of roughly 150,000.

Here immunoSEQ multiplex PCR was the method, and the copy in TCRdb shows in-frame clones only, minus some. Of about 38,000 clones in the sample, 85% were seen once. Time point: pretreatment peripheral blood. Every patient provided from 1 to 8 samples, collected pretreatment and on-treatment. The sequence came from a man aged 80 or over with urothelial cancer. Sequences were derived from PBMCs, sampled around atezolizumab (anti-PD-L1) treatment.

The CDR3 reads CASRSNNSPLHF. CDR3 in DNA: TGCGCCAGCAGGTCAAATAATTCACCCCTCCACTTT. The V and J genes are TRBV5-1 and TRBJ1-6; D gene uncertain. V lost 5 bases, J lost 5 bases, and 5 bases lay in between. Germline CDR1 is SGHRS and CDR2 is YFSETQ. CDR3 length: 12 amino acids.